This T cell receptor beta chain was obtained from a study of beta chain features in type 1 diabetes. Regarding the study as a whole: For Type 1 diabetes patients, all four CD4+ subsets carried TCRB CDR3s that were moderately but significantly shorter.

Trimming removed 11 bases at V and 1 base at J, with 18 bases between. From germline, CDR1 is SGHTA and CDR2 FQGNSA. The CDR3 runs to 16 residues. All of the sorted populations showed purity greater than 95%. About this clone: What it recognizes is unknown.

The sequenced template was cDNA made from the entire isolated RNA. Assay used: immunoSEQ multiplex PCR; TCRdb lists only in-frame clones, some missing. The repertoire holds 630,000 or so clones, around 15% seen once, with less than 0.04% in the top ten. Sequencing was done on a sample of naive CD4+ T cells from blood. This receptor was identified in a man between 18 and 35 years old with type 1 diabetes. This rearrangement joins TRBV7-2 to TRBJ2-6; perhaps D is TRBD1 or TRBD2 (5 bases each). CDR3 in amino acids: CALLGVEESGANVLTF. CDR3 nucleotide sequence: TGTGCCTTATTAGGGGTGGAGGAATCTGGGGCCAACGTCCTGACTTTC.